This TCR beta chain was sequenced in a study of T cells after somatic rescue of genetic block. Assay used: immunoSEQ multiplex PCR; TCRdb lists only in-frame clones, some missing. This table holds 68,000 or so clones, about nine tenths found once. For this clone: Other DNA sequences in the sample encode the same CDR3.

Germline CDR1 and CDR2: MNHNS and SASEGT. The ends were cut back, 6 bases at V and 0 bases at J, with 9 bases in the middle. This CDR3 has 15 residues. V usage is TRBV6-1 and J usage is TRBJ2-6; no definite D call. The origin of this receptor is a man aged 40-55 years. The sequenced sample was peripheral blood mononuclear cells (PBMCs). In DNA, the CDR3 is TGTGCCAGCAGGGCAGGTGGCTCTGGGGCCAACGTCCTGACTTTC. Translation: CASRAGGSGANVLTF.